This TCR beta chain was captured by sequencing in a study of control samples from healthy donors and cancer patients (dated by TCRdb to 2020 to 2021). The CDR3, from cysteine to phenylalanine, totals 11 residues. The read is trimmed to its CDR3 DNA, 33 bases read in frame from base 1. Trimming takes 7 bases from V and 5 bases from J, and the germline ends sit 8 bases apart. Taken from the germline V gene, the CDR1 and CDR2 loops are SNHLY and FYNNEI. The library was made by the immunoSEQ multiplex PCR assay. Held by TCRdb, this immuneACCESS table contains in-frame sequences only and omits some clones. Under half of the omission traces to an unresolved V gene where checked; the cause of the rest is unknown. The sample contains hundreds of thousands of clones, over 70% of them found a single time. The ten largest clonotypes hold about an eighth of the sample. Concerning this clone itself: Its antigen remains undetermined. There are no base qualities to consult, and no much larger clone falls within one base.

Rearrangement joined TRBV2 to TRBJ2-5; the D gene remains uncertain. The receptor was derived from a woman in her fifties or sixties with lung cancer. The sequencing sample was made of PBMCs. The sequenced DNA is TGTGCCAGCACCCTCCGGGAGACCCAGTACTTC. Protein translation: CASTLRETQYF.